This TCR beta chain was identified in a study of T cell repertoires in aging, cancer and after chemotherapy. Study in general: Over several months to years, re-sampled healthy donor repertoires clearly shared clones. Notes on the study in general: Untreated cancer patients had significantly lower blood TCR diversity than age-matched healthy donors.

The CDR3 is 14 residues long. After removal of 8 bases from V and 3 bases from J, the junction contained 6 bases not matched to a gene. Germline V lookup: CDR1 WNHNN, CDR2 SYGVQD (reference sequence). TRB rearrangements spanning V, D and J were amplified using mixed TRB-A/B primers. Using its own MiXCR run on the multiplex PCR reads, TCRdb lists one record per CDR3 protein. The repertoire holds fewer than 15,000 distinct CDR3 sequences, with 35% as singletons. The sample holds one count of this clonotype. Its antigen remains unknown. TCR beta rearrangements were amplified from peripheral blood genomic DNA.

The rearrangement uses TRBV10-1 and TRBJ2-2; 7 nucleotides align to TRBD1. The receptor was isolated from a human donor in good health. The donor label of this sample is uncertain. Sequenced: blood. For the CDR3, the DNA is TGCGCCAGCCGTTGGGACAGCGACACCGGGGAGCTGTTTTTT. This sequence encodes CASRWDSDTGELFF.